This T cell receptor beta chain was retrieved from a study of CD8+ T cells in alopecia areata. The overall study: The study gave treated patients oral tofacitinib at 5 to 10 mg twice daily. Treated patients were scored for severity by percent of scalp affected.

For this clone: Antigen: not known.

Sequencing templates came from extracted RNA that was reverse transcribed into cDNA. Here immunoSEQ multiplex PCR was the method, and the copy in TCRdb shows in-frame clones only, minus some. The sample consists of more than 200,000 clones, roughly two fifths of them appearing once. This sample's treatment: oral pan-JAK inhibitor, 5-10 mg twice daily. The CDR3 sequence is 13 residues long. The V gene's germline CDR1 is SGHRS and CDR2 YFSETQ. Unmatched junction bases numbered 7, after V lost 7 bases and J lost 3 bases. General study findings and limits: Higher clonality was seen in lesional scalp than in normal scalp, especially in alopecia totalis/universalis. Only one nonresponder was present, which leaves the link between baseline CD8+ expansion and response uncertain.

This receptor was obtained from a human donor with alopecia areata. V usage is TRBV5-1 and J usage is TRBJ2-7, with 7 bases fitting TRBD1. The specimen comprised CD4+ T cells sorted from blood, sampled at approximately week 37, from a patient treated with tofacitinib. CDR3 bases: TGCGCCAGCGGAGTTCGGGACAGCTACGAGCAGTACTTC. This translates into CASGVRDSYEQYF.